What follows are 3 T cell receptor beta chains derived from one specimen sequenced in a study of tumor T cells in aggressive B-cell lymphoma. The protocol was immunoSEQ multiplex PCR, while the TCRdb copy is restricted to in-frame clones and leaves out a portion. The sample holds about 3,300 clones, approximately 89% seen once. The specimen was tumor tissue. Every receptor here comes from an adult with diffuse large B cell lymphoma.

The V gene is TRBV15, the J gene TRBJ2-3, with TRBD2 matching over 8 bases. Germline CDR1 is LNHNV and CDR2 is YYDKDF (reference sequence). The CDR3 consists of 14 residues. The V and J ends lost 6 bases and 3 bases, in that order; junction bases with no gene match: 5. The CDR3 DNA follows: TGTGCCACCAGGGCAGCGGGAGCAACAGATACGCAGTATTTT. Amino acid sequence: CATRAAGATDTQYF.

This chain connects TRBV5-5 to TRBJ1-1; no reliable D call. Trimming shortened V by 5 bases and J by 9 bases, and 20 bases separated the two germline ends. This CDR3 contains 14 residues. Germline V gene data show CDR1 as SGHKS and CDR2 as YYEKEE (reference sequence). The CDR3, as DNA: TGTGCCAGCAGGATCGGTGTCGACATATCAAAAGCTTTCTTT. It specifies CASRIGVDISKAFF.

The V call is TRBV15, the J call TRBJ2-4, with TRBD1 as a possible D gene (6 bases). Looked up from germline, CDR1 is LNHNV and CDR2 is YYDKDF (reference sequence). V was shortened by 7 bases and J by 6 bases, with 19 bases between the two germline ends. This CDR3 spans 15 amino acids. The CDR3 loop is CATTGWGQMGNIQYF. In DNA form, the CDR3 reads TGTGCCACCACCGGTTGGGGGCAAATGGGAAACATTCAGTACTTC.